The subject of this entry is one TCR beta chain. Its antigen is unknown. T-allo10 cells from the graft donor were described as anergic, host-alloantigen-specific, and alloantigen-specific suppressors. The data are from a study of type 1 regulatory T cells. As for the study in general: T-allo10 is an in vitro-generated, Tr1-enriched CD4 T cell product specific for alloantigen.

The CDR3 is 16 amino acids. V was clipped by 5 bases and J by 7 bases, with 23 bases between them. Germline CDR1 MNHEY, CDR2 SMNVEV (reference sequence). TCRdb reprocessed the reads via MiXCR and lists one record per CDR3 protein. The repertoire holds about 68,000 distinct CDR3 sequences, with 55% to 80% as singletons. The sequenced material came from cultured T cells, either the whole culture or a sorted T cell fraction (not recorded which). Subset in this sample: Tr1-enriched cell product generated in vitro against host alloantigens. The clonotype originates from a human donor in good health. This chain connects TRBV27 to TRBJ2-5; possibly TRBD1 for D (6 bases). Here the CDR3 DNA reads TGTGCCAGCAGTCAGAAGACAGGCGGTGCTATCGGGACCCAGTACTTC. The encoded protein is CASSQKTGGAIGTQYF.